These T cell receptor beta chains were read from a single sample in a study of cytomegalovirus exposure and HLA in healthy donors. Data came from immunoSEQ multiplex PCR; TCRdb stores just in-frame clones and leaves some out. This table has more than 90,000 clones, approximately 77% appearing once. Sequenced: PBMCs. Every receptor here comes from a man in his forties or fifties in good health and CMV-seropositive. Both conserved end residues are trimmed from each CDR3. Each record gives: V gene, clone size, J gene, CDR3 protein. Clone size is not always given. Where it is, it says once, few, many or a class for expanded clones.

>TRBV28|NA|TRBJ1-5
ASSFRRTGNSNQPQH
>TRBV11-2|NA|TRBJ2-6
ASSLPRGGSSGANVLT
>TRBV11-2|few|TRBJ2-7
ASSLEAGSEQY
>TRBV5-6|NA|TRBJ1-5
ASSLSSSAGMGNQPQH
>TRBV11-3|NA|TRBJ2-7
ASSSGGAGGYEQY
>TRBV30|NA|TRBJ1-5
AWSFSGVYSNQPQH
>TRBV13|once|TRBJ2-1
ASSSGLAGWSEQF
>TRBV10-3|NA|TRBJ2-7
AISASGTVAYEQY
>TRBV7-9|NA|TRBJ2-3
ASSLGSGYTDTQY
>TRBV5-1|NA|TRBJ1-3
ASSWASTDENTIY
>TRBV6-6|NA|TRBJ1-1
AAYRQGRNTEAF
>TRBV5-1|NA|TRBJ2-3
ASSLLWDSDTDTQY
>TRBV13|NA|TRBJ1-1
ASSSRATGLGFGF
>TRBV10-3|NA|TRBJ1-2
AIPRALGGVGGYT
>TRBV5-1|NA|TRBJ1-1
ASSLGAGPMNTEAF
>TRBV6-5|NA|TRBJ1-6
ASSYSGFNSPLH
>TRBV30|NA|TRBJ1-2
ARSPGPKGYGYT
>TRBV11-2|NA|TRBJ2-3
ASSSSVTSTDTQY
>TRBV6-1|NA|TRBJ2-3
ASMGTGGRTDTQY
>TRBV5-8|few|TRBJ1-6
ASSLAPDSPLH
>TRBV15|NA|TRBJ2-7
ATSRVSGSSYEQY
>TRBV6-1|NA|TRBJ2-7
ASTLIQGYEQY
>TRBV7-8|few|TRBJ2-1
ASSEVLNEQF
>TRBV29-1|NA|TRBJ2-1
SVEPGLLRNNEQF
>TRBV7-8|NA|TRBJ2-7
ASSQDRGYEQY
>TRBV15|NA|TRBJ1-1
ATRSRESEAF
>TRBV6-1|NA|TRBJ2-7
ASSSRDRGAYEQY
>TRBV5-6|NA|TRBJ2-5
ASSLVSRETQY
>TRBV28|few|TRBJ1-2
ASKQGIAGGYT
>TRBV5-6|NA|TRBJ1-2
ASSLVQAGGYT
>TRBV5-1|NA|TRBJ2-1
ASRGEQGLNEQF
>TRBV6-1|once|TRBJ1-1
ASSEAPRGATEAF
>TRBV6-4|NA|TRBJ2-5
ASSTDTMETQY
>TRBV7-8|once|TRBJ1-2
ASSLRRDPTNNYGYT
>TRBV4-1|NA|TRBJ1-6
ASSLGGAGNSPLH
>TRBV4-1|few|TRBJ1-5
ASSQDGTVNQPQH
>TRBV10-3|few|TRBJ2-7
AISEGMTGFYEQY
>TRBV25-1|few|TRBJ2-7
ASSRGGVGQY
>TRBV6-1|NA|TRBJ1-1
ASSAGGVDMDTEAF
>TRBV29-1|NA|TRBJ1-1
SASTKTNTEAF
>TRBV4-2|few|TRBJ2-7
ASSQDTGTGSYEQY
>TRBV6-5|NA|TRBJ2-5
ASSYGDWWETQY
>TRBV5-1|once|TRBJ2-2
ASSNLAGGPTGELF
>TRBV28|few|TRBJ1-4
ASSPGDRVTKLF
>TRBV2|NA|TRBJ2-7
ASSPIEGTGGYEQY
>TRBV7-2|NA|TRBJ1-5
ASSLFSTAQGPQH
>TRBV7-2|NA|TRBJ2-5
ASSRERGQETQY
>TRBV7-2|NA|TRBJ1-2
ASSTRERYGYT